This T cell receptor beta chain came from a study of cytomegalovirus exposure and HLA in healthy donors (dated by TCRdb to 2015 to 2018). Broadly, across the study: An earlier analysis of 587 of the donors reported 276 Gb of sequence data and approximately 120 million unique TCR beta sequences obtained from about 179 million T cells. The study combined high-throughput TCR immunosequencing, statistical association of individual TCRs with disease status, and machine learning to predict cytomegalovirus infection status. In addition to the first cohort of approximately 650 subjects, a separate validation cohort of about 120 different subjects was used. An earlier analysis of 587 of the donors applied high-throughput TCR beta sequencing to assess whether each TCR beta V gene segment acted as functional or pseudogenic. Every discovery cohort repertoire had been produced on one sequencing platform. Rather than drawing on any new phenotypic data, the later analysis identified candidate immune exposures from TCR beta sequences and the way those sequences occurred across donors. Typing coverage varied by locus: roughly 629-630 donors for A, B, C, DRB1 and DQB1; approximately 520 for DQA1; more than 600 for DPA1; 400 to 480 for DPB1. An early release that covered approximately 600 HLA-typed donors contained approximately 300 gigabases of sequencing data and tens of millions of unique TCR sequences. Donor age, sex, ethnicity and CMV serostatus were collected together with the repertoire data. Class I and class II HLA loci were covered by the typing at four-digit resolution. Several DR-DQ haplotypes were handled as single units for association and clustering, since linkage in the cohort was strong. The aim of the study was to test whether cataloging public T cell receptors could identify signatures of past pathogen exposure. Among the approximately 400 genotyped donors, around 81% belonged to the genetic ancestry cluster associated with self-reported Caucasian donors. On average, around 200,000 unique TCR beta nucleotide sequences were sequenced per donor among some 430 genotyped donors of the cohort, with roughly 18% of those sequences being non-productive. To study patterns of TCR occurrence, a later analysis re-analyzed previously published TCR beta repertoires from 500 to 850 donors and added high-resolution HLA genotyping. Using immunosequencing, the study profiled T cell repertoires from roughly 650 subjects and related those repertoires to cytomegalovirus serostatus. In a later genetic analysis, genome-wide SNP genotypes for about three fifths of the roughly 670 donors were used, and that subset was treated as a discovery cohort.

The method behind the library was the immunoSEQ multiplex PCR assay. A mixture of 60 forward primers for TCR Vbeta segments and 13 reverse primers for TCR Jbeta segments was used in the multiplex PCR. The CDR3 region of rearranged TCR beta genes was amplified from genomic DNA with a multiplex PCR assay. On the Illumina HiSeq System, the amplified TCR beta libraries were sequenced as 87-base-pair reads. On the authors' methods: A later analysis counted about 80 million unique TCR beta chains across the 670 or so repertoires, and roughly 11 million of these chains were shared by at least two donors. To remove PCR and sequencing errors, raw reads were error-corrected and collapsed into unique sequences using a nearest-neighbor algorithm that merged closely related sequences. CDR3 sequences were aligned to IMGT reference sequences to assign V, D and J gene segments. For a sequence to be retained, a match of at least six nucleotides was required to both a V gene segment and a J gene segment. A rearrangement was called productive if the CDR3 had no stop codons and remained in frame with V and J, and every other rearrangement was called non-productive. CDR3 was defined according to IMGT convention as the region running from the second conserved V-encoded cysteine to the conserved J-encoded phenylalanine. Sequences without an unambiguous match to a single V gene segment were excluded from the earlier analysis of about 640 of the donors. An earlier analysis of just under 600 of the donors called V segments functional above 56.7% productive rearrangements and segregating when the between-donor standard deviation exceeded 5%. A statistical classification framework was developed to diagnose cytomegalovirus status using the catalog of TCR beta chain sequences. In a later analysis, TCR nucleotide sequences were compared against IMGT/GENE-DB human TR gene sequences so that V and J genes could be assigned. Using the TCRdist pipeline, a later analysis assigned CDR3 sequences along with most-parsimonious VDJ recombination scenarios. In a later analysis, each TCR beta chain was defined by its CDR3 amino acid sequence together with its V-gene family, and reads lacking a unique V-gene family were excluded. A later analysis removed nearly 600 highly shared, low-generation-probability nucleotide sequences to deal with suspected cross-contamination and a sequencing artifact. A later analysis calculated a clonal expansion index for each public chain from normalized within-repertoire ranks of inferred template counts. In a later analysis, generation probabilities were computed using a VDJ recombination model fitted to out-of-frame rearrangements, and the results were checked against IGoR. In a later analysis, TCR-TCR, TCR-HLA and TCR-CMV co-occurrence was scored with hypergeometric tests, and a repertoire-size bias correction was applied to TCR pairs. False discovery rates were estimated in a later analysis by permuting HLA or CMV assignments 20 times. In a later analysis, co-occurring TCRs were grouped with DBSCAN, and TCRdist sequence similarity was added when clustering was performed within HLA-allele-positive subsets. Repertoires with fewer than 30,000 or more than 120,000 public chains were left out of co-occurrence clustering, as were a handful of repertoires with anomalous nucleotide sharing. The immuneACCESS repertoire file appears here via TCRdb, limited to in-frame rearrangements. These files lack a portion of the clones; in checked studies, under half of the deficit traces to unresolved V genes, and the cause of the others is not known. V, J and clone size reflect that table, while D and trimming were determined from the DNA. The sample records roughly 120,000 clones, roughly two thirds of which are singletons. In total, the top ten clones hold 1.6% of the sample.

This clone was picked up one time. There is no known antigen for this receptor. Base qualities are not at hand, and no much larger clone is one base apart. The cohort consisted of more than 650 healthy bone marrow donors. At the time of sampling, every cohort member was nominally healthy, though immune exposures that went unrecorded were likely present. The donor tested CMV seropositive, placing the donor among the roughly 300 seropositive members of the cohort. Each donor provided a peripheral blood sample, and peripheral blood mononuclear cells were used for TCR beta sequencing. The Qiagen DNeasy Blood Extraction Kit was used to extract genomic DNA from the blood cell samples. Results the study describes overall, beyond this receptor: The classifier was reported to diagnose cytomegalovirus status with high specificity and sensitivity in both the original cohort and the validation cohort. A cluster of highly shared sequence variants was judged likely to be a technical artifact of the sequencing pipeline. This cohort had only TCR beta chains sequenced, and the lack of alpha or paired-chain data limited which features could be detected. A later analysis associated about 16,000 TCR beta sequences with specific HLA alleles at a false discovery rate of 0.05. In an earlier analysis of more than 500 of the donors, most TCR beta V segments appeared in productive rearrangements about 90% or about 30% of the time, broadly matching IMGT annotations. In the study, approximately 160 TCR beta chains were listed as associated with cytomegalovirus. A later analysis reported that several top co-occurrence clusters appeared linked to parvovirus B19, influenza, CMV and Epstein-Barr virus. According to a later analysis, TCR association rates differed among HLA loci, with DRB1 alleles showing the most associated TCRs and HLA-C alleles showing the fewest. A further reported finding was that TCR beta sequences accurately predicted the HLA-A and HLA-B alleles for most subjects in the first cohort. Linkage disequilibrium might explain the correlated functional status among segregating V segments, but an unknown experimental factor could not be ruled out. Roughly uniform sequencing depth across donors was assumed in presence/absence analyses, although this assumption may not hold. According to a later genetic analysis, donors in an Asian-associated ancestry cluster had fewer N-insertions in productive TCRs than the roughly 700-donor mean. A later genetic analysis associated a missense DCLRE1C variant with V-gene and J-gene trimming of TCR beta chains, and an independent cohort replicated the association. While some public TCRs were present in many individuals, most TCR sequences turned up only very rarely across donors. According to the authors, the approach could potentially be generalized to other disease states and immunological phenotypes. A few of the identified cytomegalovirus-associated TCR beta chains were confirmed in vitro to be specific for cytomegalovirus antigens. Because counts were too low, about 18 rarely observed V segments, including chromosome 9 orphons, were excluded from the earlier analysis of 587 of the donors. Strong co-occurrence of HLA alleles, especially DR and DQ, made assigning TCR associations to individual alleles difficult. Because HLA typing was unavailable for some donors at each locus, only the typed subset was used in association tests. For the cohort, immune exposure information was limited to CMV serostatus. According to a later analysis, most CMV-associated TCR beta chains appeared to be HLA-restricted, and the HLA associations seemed to be driven largely by CMV exposure. A later analysis found that HLA-associated TCR beta chains were more clonally expanded and had lower generation probabilities than equally common non-associated chains.

Sequenced input: PBMCs. This receptor was identified in a man younger than 45 in good health and CMV-seropositive.

The CDR3 region has the sequence CASSLRGGRSQPQHF. The DNA sequence is given as TGTGCCAGCAGCCTTAGGGGGGGAAGAAGTCAGCCCCAGCATTTT. This chain is built from TRBV5-6 and TRBJ1-5; TRBD1 is a possible D gene, resting on 6 matching bases. The CDR3 runs 15 residues from the cysteine to the phenylalanine. The sequence is cut down to CDR3 DNA, 45 bases in frame from base 1. The germline V gene provides CDR1 SGHDT and CDR2 YYEEEE. V is shortened by 4 bases, J by 6 bases, and the region joining them spans 17 bases.